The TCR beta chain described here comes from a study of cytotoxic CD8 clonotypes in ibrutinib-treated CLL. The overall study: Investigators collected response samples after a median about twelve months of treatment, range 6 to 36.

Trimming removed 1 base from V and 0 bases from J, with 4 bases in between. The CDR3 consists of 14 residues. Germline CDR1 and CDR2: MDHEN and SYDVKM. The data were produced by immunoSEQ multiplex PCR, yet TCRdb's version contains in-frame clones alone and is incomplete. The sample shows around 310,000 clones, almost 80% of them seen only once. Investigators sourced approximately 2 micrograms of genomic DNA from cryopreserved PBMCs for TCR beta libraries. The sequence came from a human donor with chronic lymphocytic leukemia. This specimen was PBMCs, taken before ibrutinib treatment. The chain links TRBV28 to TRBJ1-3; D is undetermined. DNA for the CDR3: TGTGCCAGCAGTTTATTAGGCTCTGGAAACACCATATATTTT. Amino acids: CASSLLGSGNTIYF.